These 30 T cell receptor beta chains were sequenced from one sample in a study of Graves' ophthalmopathy and Graves' hyperthyroidism. Amplified material comprised TCR beta CDR3 regions derived from RNA transcripts. First-round RT-PCR employed HTBI primers, with a second-round multiplex PCR after it. TCRdb analysed the multiplex PCR reads with MiXCR anew, one entry per CDR3 protein. The table records 170,000 or so distinct CDR3 sequences, approximately 40% of them present only once. Source material: peripheral blood. The origin of the receptors is a woman aged 40 to 50 with Graves' ophthalmopathy.

This clonotype appeared many times. CDR3 nucleotides: TGTGCCAGCAGCTTAGCTGGCGGGGGATCGAACACTGAAGCTTTCTTT. Protein sequence: CASSLAGGGSNTEAFF. The genes are TRBV7-9 and TRBJ1-1; D perhaps matches TRBD1 (5 bases). There are 16 residues in the CDR3. Germline V gives CDR1 SEHNR, CDR2 FQNEAQ (reference sequence). The V end lost 0 bases, the J end lost 1 base, and 12 bases lay between the germline ends.

The chain carries TRBV12-3 or TRBV12-4 and TRBJ2-7, with unresolved D. V lost 6 bases and J 4 bases, leaving 16 bases between the germline ends. This CDR3 is 14 amino acids long. CDR3 bases: TGTGCCAGCAGCGGGTCCGGGTTGCAGTACGAGCAGTACTTC. This translates into CASSGSGLQYEQYF.

This clonotype was recorded at least ten times. The rearrangement uses TRBV12-3 or TRBV12-4 and TRBJ2-2; a weak D match, TRBD1 (6 bases). CDR3 length: 15 residues. V lost 5 bases and J lost 4, with 14 bases in between. This CDR3 is CASSPHRDSTGELFF. CDR3 coding DNA: TGTGCCAGCAGTCCGCACAGGGATAGCACCGGGGAGCTGTTTTTT.

This clonotype was seen repeatedly, ten times or more. The chain links TRBV29-1 to TRBJ2-5; D possibly corresponds to TRBD2 (5 bases). Trimming removed 4 bases from V and 4 bases from J, with 13 bases in between. The germline CDR1 and CDR2 sequences are SQVTM and ANQGSEA. The CDR3 runs 13 residues. The chain's CDR3 is CSVAVLVGETQYF. CDR3 bases: TGCAGCGTTGCGGTACTAGTAGGAGAGACCCAGTACTTC.

This clonotype was counted many times. V and J are TRBV28 and TRBJ2-2; D remains ambiguous. The V gene's germline CDR1 is MDHEN and CDR2 SYDVKM. The CDR3 totals 12 residues. The V and J ends lost 2 bases and 5 bases respectively, with 3 bases between them. In DNA, the CDR3 is TGTGCCAGCAGTTTAAGTACCGGGGAGCTGTTTTTT. It yields the protein CASSLSTGELFF.

This sequence joins TRBV6-1 and TRBJ1-1; D gene uncertain. V was pared by 3 bases and J by 5 bases, with 13 bases between. Per germline, CDR1 MNHNS and CDR2 SASEGT. CDR3 length equals 14 residues. In DNA, the CDR3 is TGTGCCAGCAGTGATACAGCGCTCAGGACTGAAGCTTTCTTT. Translated: CASSDTALRTEAFF.

Many counts were recorded for this clonotype. The rearrangement uses TRBV2 and TRBJ1-2; 8 bases are a match to TRBD1. This CDR3 has 17 amino acids. J lost 4 bases, V lost 5 bases, and 15 bases had no gene match. Germline V lookup: CDR1 SNHLY, CDR2 FYNNEI. The CDR3 coding sequence is TGTGCCAGCAGTCGACAAAGAAGGGACAGGCCCCCCTATGGCTACACCTTC. Translated, it gives CASSRQRRDRPPYGYTF.

The sample holds a few counts of this clonotype. This chain joins TRBV27 and TRBJ1-5, with D perhaps matching TRBD1 (6 bases). V lost 6 bases, J lost 3 bases, and 12 bases lay in between. The CDR3 is 14 amino acids. Germline CDR1 MNHEY, CDR2 SMNVEV (reference sequence). CDR3 sequence: CASSLNRANQPQHF. As DNA, the CDR3 is TGTGCCAGCAGCCTCAACAGGGCCAATCAGCCCCAGCATTTT.

This clonotype came up a few times. The CDR3 is CASSMVRSQPQHF. As DNA, the CDR3 is TGTGCCAGCAGTATGGTGCGCAGTCAGCCCCAGCATTTT. The V gene is TRBV28, the J gene TRBJ1-5; D uncertain. Trimming cost V 5 bases and J 6 bases, with 11 bases left between them. Germline loops: CDR1 MDHEN, CDR2 SYDVKM. The CDR3 spans 13 residues.

The chain is built from TRBV25-1 and TRBJ1-2; the match to TRBD1 covers 11 bases. V shed 3 bases and J 4 bases; nucleotides not matched to a gene: 7. CDR3 size: 16 residues. CDR1 and CDR2 (germline): MGHDK, SYGVNS. The CDR3 loop reads CASSEEGDRGSYGYTF. The CDR3 region has the DNA TGTGCCAGCAGTGAGGAAGGGGACAGGGGGAGCTATGGCTACACCTTC.

The rearrangement uses TRBV14 and TRBJ2-5, with D possibly being TRBD2 (5 bases). Trimming cost V 3 bases and J 7 bases, with 12 bases left between them. Germline V lookup: CDR1 SGHDN, CDR2 FVKESK. This CDR3 has 13 amino acids. The CDR3: CASSHSLAATQYF. The CDR3 DNA follows: TGTGCCAGCAGCCACTCTCTAGCTGCGACCCAGTACTTC.

This clonotype came up a few times. The chain employs TRBV10-3 and TRBJ2-5; 10 nucleotides match TRBD2. CDR1 is ENHRY and CDR2 is SYGVKD in the germline V gene. Germline trimming cut 11 bases from V and 5 bases from J; bases unmatched to any gene: 11. The CDR3 covers 14 residues. In DNA form, the CDR3 reads TGTGCCTCAAGCCTAGCGGGGGCGGGGGAGACCCAGTACTTC. This sequence encodes CASSLAGAGETQYF.

This clonotype was counted many times. The J gene is TRBJ2-5, the V gene TRBV15; no clear D gene. V lost 3 bases, J lost 5 bases, and 10 bases lay in between. Germline CDR1 and CDR2: LNHNV and YYDKDF (reference sequence). This CDR3 spans 13 amino acids. CDR3 sequence: CATSSPPAETQYF. CDR3 sequence (DNA): TGTGCCACCAGCAGTCCTCCAGCGGAGACCCAGTACTTC.

The chain combines TRBV6-5 with TRBJ2-7; D perhaps matches TRBD1 (5 bases). The length of the CDR3 is 13 residues. Germline CDR1 is MNHEY and CDR2 is SVGAGI. V lost 4 bases and J 5 bases, leaving 12 bases between the germline ends. CDR3 in amino acids: CASSSGLTNEQYF. CDR3 in DNA: TGTGCCAGCAGTTCAGGGTTGACCAACGAGCAGTACTTC.

The sample holds many counts of this clonotype. The chain carries TRBV28 and TRBJ2-2; no firm D call. The germline V gene encodes CDR1 MDHEN and CDR2 SYDVKM. V was shortened by 5 bases and J by 6 bases, with 10 bases between the two germline ends. The CDR3 covers 13 residues. CDR3 DNA sequence: TGTGCCAGCAGTCACTCCATCCCCGGGGAGCTGTTTTTT. Translating gives CASSHSIPGELFF.

The chain has TRBV7-9 and TRBJ2-5; 7 bases fit TRBD1. The CDR3 is made up of 15 amino acids. Germline V gene data show CDR1 as SEHNR and CDR2 as FQNEAQ (reference sequence). V dropped 10 bases and J dropped 1; count of bases not matched to a gene: 12. The CDR3 DNA reads TGTGCCACCTTGACAGGGAGAGGAGGCCAAGAGACCCAGTACTTC. Translated: CATLTGRGGQETQYF. Complete variable domain (other parts from reference TRBV7-9 and TRBJ2-5): DTGVSQNPRHKITKRGQNVTFRCDPISEHNRLYWYRQTLGQGPEFLTYFQNEAQLEKSRLLSDRFSAERPKGSFSTLEIQRTEQGDSAMYLCATLTGRGGQETQYFGPGTRLLVL.

This clonotype was seen repeatedly, ten times or more. This chain uses TRBV6-5 with TRBJ2-7, with 10 nucleotides matching TRBD2. With 6 bases clipped from V and 5 bases from J, the junction kept 10 bases outside the gene matches. The CDR3 totals 15 residues. Germline-derived CDR1 and CDR2 are MNHEY and SVGAGI. For the CDR3, the DNA is TGTGCCAGCAGCAAAGGGTCTAGCGGGAGCAACGAGCAGTACTTC. Translation gives CASSKGSSGSNEQYF.

This chain connects TRBV6-1 to TRBJ2-7, with TRBD1 identical over 8 bases. The CDR3 is 14 amino acids. Germline CDR1 reads MNHNS; CDR2 reads SASEGT. The V segment lost 5 bases and the J segment 4 bases; nucleotides outside the gene matches: 7. The CDR3 here is CASSKSDREYEQYF. DNA of the CDR3: TGTGCCAGCAGTAAATCGGACAGGGAGTACGAGCAGTACTTC.

The V gene is TRBV12-3 or TRBV12-4, the J gene TRBJ1-2; D might be TRBD1 (6 bases). The CDR3 length is 14 residues. V lost 2 bases and J lost 6, with 13 bases in between. DNA of the CDR3: TGTGCCAGCAGTTTACTTTCGGGACAACATGGCTACACCTTC. The encoded protein is CASSLLSGQHGYTF.

This clonotype has at least ten counts. This rearrangement joins TRBV3-1 to TRBJ1-2; no reliable D call. V was pared by 4 bases and J by 7 bases, with 13 bases between. Germline V lookup: CDR1 LGHDT, CDR2 YNNKEL (reference sequence). The CDR3 sequence is 13 residues long. The CDR3 loop reads CASSPSVSVGYTF. As DNA, the CDR3 is TGTGCCAGCAGCCCGTCCGTTTCTGTTGGCTACACCTTC.

The chain uses TRBV9 and TRBJ1-6; no clear D gene. Germline CDR1 SGDLS, CDR2 YYNGEE. With 4 bases removed from V and 10 bases from J, the gap between germline ends came to 12 bases. The CDR3 has 13 amino acids. In nucleotides, the CDR3 is TGTGCCAGCAGCATCACATGGGAGTCACCCCTCCACTTT. Translation: CASSITWESPLHF.

This clonotype was detected many times. The chain recombines TRBV28 with TRBJ1-2, with 10 bases lining up with TRBD1. This CDR3 spans 13 amino acids. Trimming took 8 bases from V and 5 from J; bases not matched to a gene: 5. In germline, CDR1 is MDHEN, CDR2 SYDVKM. In nucleotides, the CDR3 is TGTGCCAGCCGAAAGGACAGGGGGTATGGCTACACCTTC. As protein: CASRKDRGYGYTF.

The genes are TRBV2 and TRBJ1-6; TRBD1 matches 7 bases. The CDR3 has 15 residues. With 6 bases clipped from V and 5 bases from J, the junction kept 7 bases outside the gene matches. CDR1 and CDR2 (germline): SNHLY, FYNNEI. The CDR3 protein is CASSGHRGDNSPLHF. In DNA, the CDR3 is TGTGCCAGCAGCGGTCACAGGGGCGATAATTCACCCCTCCACTTT.

V and J are TRBV20-1 and TRBJ1-1; 7 bases match TRBD1. Germline V gene sequence: CDR1 DFQATT, CDR2 SNEGSKA (reference sequence). V dropped 4 bases and J dropped 0; count of bases not matched to a gene: 14. This CDR3 is 17 amino acids long. The CDR3: CSATRFDRDPLNTEAFF. The CDR3 coding sequence is TGCAGTGCTACCCGGTTCGACAGGGACCCCCTGAACACTGAAGCTTTCTTT.

This clonotype was seen a single time. The V and J genes are TRBV20-1 and TRBJ1-1, with D maybe TRBD1 (5 bases). Germline CDR1 is DFQATT and CDR2 is SNEGSKA (reference sequence). The CDR3 length is 16 residues. Trimming removed 0 bases from V and 6 bases from J, with 20 bases in between. This CDR3 reads CSARDRSRGGGSEAFF. The CDR3 DNA reads as TGCAGTGCTAGAGATCGTTCTAGGGGCGGCGGTTCTGAAGCTTTCTTT.

This clonotype was counted many times. V gene TRBV2 combines with J gene TRBJ1-1, with D perhaps matching TRBD1 (5 bases). The germline V gene has CDR1 SNHLY and CDR2 FYNNEI. The ends were cut back, 6 bases at V and 5 bases at J, with 10 bases in the middle. The CDR3 runs 12 residues. The CDR3 DNA reads TGTGCCAGCAGGGGGTGGGGGACTGAAGCTTTCTTT. It codes for CASRGWGTEAFF.

This clonotype showed up many times. This chain links TRBV5-1 with TRBJ1-3; unclear D gene. The V end lost 0 bases, the J end lost 0 bases, and 7 bases lay between the germline ends. Looked up from germline, CDR1 is SGHRS and CDR2 is YFSETQ. This CDR3 has 15 amino acids. The CDR3 DNA reads TGCGCCAGCAGCTTGGACGGTCGCTCTGGAAACACCATATATTTT. Encoded protein: CASSLDGRSGNTIYF.

The chain employs TRBV25-1 and TRBJ2-7, with 9 bases fitting TRBD1. Germline V gives CDR1 MGHDK, CDR2 SYGVNS. Unmatched junction bases numbered 27, after V lost 6 bases and J lost 3 bases. The CDR3 has 21 residues. The CDR3 spells CASSFRDRDVWPRGPHYEQYF. CDR3 in DNA: TGTGCCAGCAGCTTCCGGGACAGGGATGTATGGCCGCGGGGGCCCCACTACGAGCAGTACTTC.

This clonotype was found many times. V and J are TRBV12-3 or TRBV12-4 and TRBJ2-7; the match to TRBD1 covers 9 bases. After removal of 4 bases from V and 3 bases from J, the junction contained 4 bases not matched to a gene. The CDR3 runs to 14 residues. CDR3 sequence reads: CASSSTGGGYEQYF. CDR3 nucleotide sequence: TGTGCCAGCAGTTCGACAGGGGGGGGCTACGAGCAGTACTTC.

Many counts were recorded for this clonotype. The chain employs TRBV6-5 and TRBJ1-1; D is perhaps TRBD1 (6 bases). The germline V and J ends were trimmed by 7 bases and 6 bases, with 15 bases remaining between them. The CDR3 is made up of 13 amino acids. Germline CDR1 and CDR2: MNHEY and SVGAGI. The CDR3, as DNA: TGTGCCAGCACCATCGGGGGCGCCGCTGAAGCTTTCTTT. This gives the protein CASTIGGAAEAFF.